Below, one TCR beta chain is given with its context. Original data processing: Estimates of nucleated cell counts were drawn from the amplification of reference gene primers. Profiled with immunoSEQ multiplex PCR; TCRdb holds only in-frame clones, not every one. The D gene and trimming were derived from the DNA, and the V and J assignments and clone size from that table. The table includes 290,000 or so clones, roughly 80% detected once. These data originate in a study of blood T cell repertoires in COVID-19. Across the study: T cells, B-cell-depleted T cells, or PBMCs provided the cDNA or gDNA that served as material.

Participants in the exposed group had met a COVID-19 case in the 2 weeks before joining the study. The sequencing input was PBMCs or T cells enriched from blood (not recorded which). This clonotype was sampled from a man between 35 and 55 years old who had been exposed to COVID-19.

The CDR3 DNA reads as TGTGCCAGCAGCCAAAGCGGTTATAGATACAATGAGCAGTTCTTC. Amino acid sequence: CASSQSGYRYNEQFF. The chain combines TRBV2 with TRBJ2-1; TRBD2 might be the D (5 bases). The CDR3 runs to 15 residues. The germline gives CDR1 SNHLY, CDR2 FYNNEI. Trimming removed 6 bases at V and 4 bases at J, with 16 bases between.